The T cell receptor (beta chain) described here comes from a study of OX40 agonist ivuxolimab in advanced cancers. Cycle 7 day 1, cycle 4 day 1, and baseline were the timepoints at which blood was sampled. Study-level findings and limits: Expanded peripheral T-cell antigen specificity went undetermined. Expanded clones tended on average to be more numerous among CD8+ T cells than CD4+.

As to this clone: Its antigen is not identified.

This table comes from immunoSEQ multiplex PCR, and its TCRdb copy is limited to in-frame clones, with some not included. The table lists approximately 62,000 clones, 88% of them singletons. This CDR3 is built from 12 residues. Trimming cost V 6 bases and J 5 bases, with 10 bases left between them. Germline CDR1 and CDR2: MNHEY and SVGAGI. The receptor was derived from an adult with an advanced solid tumor such as melanoma, head and neck, liver or kidney cancer. Sample: CD4+ or CD8+ T cells sorted from blood, taken in a trial of the OX40 agonist ivuxolimab. This chain joins TRBV6-5 and TRBJ1-1, with D uncertain. The chain's CDR3 is CASSIPGTEAFF. CDR3 DNA sequence: TGTGCCAGCAGCATTCCTGGGACTGAAGCTTTCTTT.